This T cell receptor beta chain originates from a study of OX40 agonist ivuxolimab in advanced cancers. The CDR3 consists of 15 residues. V was clipped by 4 bases and J by 6 bases; unmatched bases: 8. CDR1 LGHNA and CDR2 YSLEER come from the germline V gene. Generated by immunoSEQ multiplex PCR, the TCRdb table keeps only in-frame clones and is missing some. This table has 6,400 or so clones, around 74% appearing once. The sequencing used CD4+ or CD8+ T cells sorted from blood, collected in a trial of the OX40 agonist ivuxolimab. The gene calls are TRBV4-3 and TRBJ1-5, with TRBD1 matching 8 bases. This TCR was sampled from an adult with an advanced solid tumor such as melanoma, head and neck, liver or kidney cancer. CDR3 sequence (DNA): TGCGCCAGCAGCCCGGACAGGGAGCCGTCTCAGCCCCAGCATTTT. It yields the protein CASSPDREPSQPQHF.